This TCR beta chain was profiled in a study of breast tumors, draining lymph nodes, adjacent tissues. This clonotype has a handful of counts. V dropped 4 bases and J dropped 5 bases, with 12 bases sitting between them. CDR1 SGHDT and CDR2 YYEEEE come from the germline V gene. There are 13 residues in the CDR3. Axillary draining lymph nodes of breast cancer patients supplied the node samples. TCRdb re-called the multiplex PCR reads through MiXCR, storing one row per CDR3 protein. The table records around 230,000 distinct CDR3 sequences, 34% of them present only once. The sample consisted of axillary lymph node tissue. The TCR originated in a female donor with breast cancer. Some clones in this sample may be carry-over from other donors' samples. The chain couples TRBV5-6 to TRBJ1-2; D is unresolved. CDR3 sequence reads: CASSRGPGYGYTF. CDR3 DNA: TGTGCCAGCAGCCGGGGTCCGGGTTATGGCTACACCTTC.